This passage covers 28 T cell receptor beta chains from one sample sequenced in a study of CD8+CD57+ T cells in acquired aplastic anemia. Profiling of TCR beta VDJ combinations and CDR3 sequences used genomic DNA as template. Via MiXCR, TCRdb re-called the reads, giving one row per CDR3 protein. The sample contains about 160,000 distinct CDR3 sequences, about 64% of which appear only once. The authors sequenced patients whose flow cytometry had shown CD8+CD57+ cell expansion. Sequencing was done on a sample of sorted CD4+, CD8+, or CD8+CD57+ T cells (not recorded which) from PBMCs. The receptors shown here come from a human donor with aplastic anemia.

Regarding this clonotype: One end of the junction varies from germline; a read error may be responsible. The chain links TRBV10-3 to TRBJ2-1; 10 nucleotides line up with TRBD2. Germline V gene lookup returns CDR1 ENHRY and CDR2 SYGVKD. This CDR3 region has 15 residues. This CDR3 is CASSLGTSAYNEQFF. The DNA for the CDR3 is TGTGCCAGCAGTTTAGGGACTAGCGCGTACAATGAGCAGTTCTTC.

CDR3 sequence (DNA): TGCGCCAGCAGGGAGGGGACAGGGAACTACGAGCAGTACTTC. Protein sequence: CASREGTGNYEQYF. This chain uses TRBV10-2 with TRBJ2-7; 9 bases are shared with TRBD1. V trimming: 6 bases; J trimming: 3 bases; junction bases outside the gene matches: 6. The CDR3 runs to 14 residues. The germline CDR1 and CDR2 sequences are WSHSY and SAAADI.

This chain connects TRBV20-1 to TRBJ2-5; maybe TRBD1 (6 bases). The germline V gene has CDR1 DFQATT and CDR2 SNEGSKA (reference sequence). The CDR3 extends over 14 amino acids. Trimming left V 8 bases short and J 3 bases short, with 19 bases between. The CDR3 loop is CSTLHSGTKETQYF. The CDR3 DNA reads as TGCAGTACACTTCATTCCGGGACAAAAGAGACCCAGTACTTC.

CDR3 nucleotides: TGCAGCGTTGGGGGGGGGCGCTCCTACGAGCAGTACTTC. Protein: CSVGGGRSYEQYF. This sequence joins TRBV29-1 and TRBJ2-7; D perhaps matches TRBD2 (7 bases). From germline, CDR1 is SQVTM and CDR2 ANQGSEA. The V and J ends lost 4 bases and 0 bases respectively, with 10 bases between them. The CDR3 has 13 amino acids.

This clonotype showed up just a few times. The chain links TRBV12-3 or TRBV12-4 to TRBJ2-1, with D perhaps TRBD2 (5 bases). The CDR3 totals 11 residues. Trimming cost V 5 bases and J 9 bases, with 8 bases left between them. The CDR3 region is CASSLEGEQFF. DNA of the CDR3: TGTGCCAGCAGTCTCGAGGGTGAGCAGTTCTTC.

The chain combines TRBV7-3 with TRBJ1-2, with no clear D. V dropped 2 bases and J dropped 8 bases, with 9 bases sitting between them. This CDR3 is built from 12 residues. Germline CDR1 SGHTA, CDR2 FQGTGA. The CDR3 loop reads CASSLSGKGYTF. As DNA, the CDR3 is TGTGCCAGCAGCTTATCCGGGAAAGGCTACACCTTC.

The rearrangement uses TRBV19 and TRBJ1-2; D gene uncertain. This CDR3 spans 13 amino acids. Germline CDR1 and CDR2: LNHDA and SQIVND (reference sequence). V was shortened by 3 bases and J by 3 bases, with 8 bases between the two germline ends. CDR3 DNA: TGTGCCAGTAGTATCCTAACAGACTATGGCTACACCTTC. Its translation: CASSILTDYGYTF.

The sample holds one count of this clonotype. The conserved closing phenylalanine or tryptophan is absent in this CDR3, likely reflecting a read error. This chain joins TRBV20-1 and TRBJ2-5; D ambiguous. CDR1 and CDR2 from the germline V gene are DFQATT and SNEGSKA (reference sequence). CDR3 length: 14 amino acids. V was shortened by 1 base and J by 5 bases, with 14 bases between the two germline ends. The CDR3 here is CSARVDLTWETQYL. CDR3 coding DNA: TGCAGTGCTAGAGTCGACTTAACTTGGGAGACCCAGTACCTC.

This clonotype was seen only a few times. This chain joins TRBV28 and TRBJ1-2, with D perhaps TRBD1 (5 bases). This CDR3 region has 18 residues. The V end lost 2 bases, the J end lost 0 bases, and 19 bases lay between the germline ends. The germline gives CDR1 MDHEN, CDR2 SYDVKM. CDR3 sequence: CASSLSLWGAETNYGYTF. The CDR3 nucleotides are TGTGCCAGCAGTTTAAGTCTATGGGGCGCCGAAACTAACTATGGCTACACCTTC.

CDR3 loop: CSARVAGVRGQYF. The CDR3 region has the DNA TGCAGTGCCCGTGTAGCAGGAGTACGGGGGCAGTACTTC. The chain joins TRBV20-1 to TRBJ2-7, with D tentatively TRBD2 (5 bases). The CDR3 loop spans 13 amino acids. Germline V gives CDR1 DFQATT, CDR2 SNEGSKA (reference sequence). Trimming took 6 bases from V and 9 from J, leaving 21 bases between them.

This clonotype was picked up many times. The chain has TRBV19 and TRBJ2-1, with 7 bases aligning to TRBD2. The trim removed 3 bases at V and 3 bases at J, leaving 5 bases unmatched. In germline, CDR1 is LNHDA, CDR2 SQIVND (reference sequence). The CDR3 sequence is 15 residues long. CDR3 sequence (DNA): TGTGCCAGTAGTATGGGGACTACTCTCTACAATGAGCAGTTCTTC. Translating it yields CASSMGTTLYNEQFF.

This clonotype was found many times. V usage is TRBV20-1 and J usage is TRBJ1-2, with D possibly matching TRBD1 (5 bases). CDR1 is DFQATT, CDR2 SNEGSKA, per germline (reference sequence). This CDR3 contains 14 residues. Trimming took off 3 bases at V and 4 bases at J, with 15 bases between the two ends. The CDR3 reads CSARDPGHGYGYTF. The CDR3 DNA reads TGCAGTGCTAGGGACCCAGGGCACGGCTATGGCTACACCTTC.

This clonotype was observed a single time. The chain joins TRBV10-3 to TRBJ2-1; 8 bases are a match to TRBD2. Germline lookup yields CDR1 ENHRY and CDR2 SYGVKD. The V and J ends lost 2 bases and 5 bases, in that order; junction bases with no gene match: 5. The CDR3 length is 15 residues. The CDR3 DNA is TGTGCCATCAGTGAGGGCTGGCGGGGGGACAATGAGCAGTTCTTC. Protein sequence: CAISEGWRGDNEQFF.

Regarding this clonotype: Likely a read error: the CDR3 ends without its conserved phenylalanine or tryptophan. The DNA is omitted, as the CDR3 cannot be located on it reliably, and the CDR3 follows TCRdb's listing. The CDR3 loop is CASSGTGDT. J is TRBJ2-5 and V is TRBV6-4; the table gives TRBD1 as D, unverified against the DNA. CDR1 is MRHNA and CDR2 is SNTAGT in the germline V gene. The CDR3 is made up of 9 amino acids, end residues included.

Remarks on this clonotype: Germline and junction disagree at one end, which may indicate a read error. The gene calls are TRBV7-2 and TRBJ2-1; D remains ambiguous. The CDR3 is 13 amino acids. Per the germline V gene, CDR1 is SGHTA and CDR2 is FQGNSA. CDR3 in amino acids: CASSSEHNNEQLF. CDR3 coding DNA: TGTGCCAGCAGCTCCGAGCACAACAATGAGCAGCTCTTC.

CDR3 DNA sequence: TGCAGCGTTGACGGGGGGAGGAGGTACGGCTACACCTTC. This codes for CSVDGGRRYGYTF. V gene TRBV29-1 combines with J gene TRBJ1-2, with TRBD1 as a possible D gene (5 bases). This CDR3 region has 13 residues. The V end lost 3 bases, the J end lost 8 bases, and 16 bases lay between the germline ends. Germline V CDR1 and CDR2: SQVTM, ANQGSEA.

This chain links TRBV4-3 with TRBJ2-7; 12 bases fit TRBD1. The CDR3 contains 16 residues. Losses at the gene ends were 0 bases for V and 7 bases for J; bases not matched to a gene: 7. Germline V gene sequence: CDR1 LGHNA, CDR2 YSLEER. The DNA of the CDR3 is TGCGCCAGCAGCCAAGATTGGGGACAGGGGGCTGGAGAGCAGTACTTC. As protein: CASSQDWGQGAGEQYF.

Within the sample, this clonotype is medium-sized. This chain links TRBV6-4 with TRBJ2-3; 7 nucleotides agree with TRBD2. The CDR3 contains 14 residues. Germline-derived CDR1 and CDR2 are MRHNA and SNTAGT. V shed 0 bases, J shed 4 bases, and the junction held 1 base outside the gene matches. The CDR3 here is CASSDSAGADTQYF. The CDR3 coding sequence is TGTGCCAGCAGTGACTCTGCGGGGGCAGATACGCAGTATTTT.

This clonotype has a handful of counts. This chain uses TRBV15 with TRBJ1-1; 7 bases are a match to TRBD1. The CDR3 is made up of 13 amino acids. Trimming at V came to 6 bases and at J to 3 bases, leaving 4 bases not matched to a gene. Per the germline V gene, CDR1 is LNHNV and CDR2 is YYDKDF (reference sequence). The CDR3 loop reads CATRRQGDTEAFF. The CDR3 DNA reads as TGTGCCACCAGGAGGCAGGGGGACACTGAAGCTTTCTTT.

The V and J genes are TRBV12-5 and TRBJ1-2; D gene ambiguous. The CDR3 consists of 14 residues. CDR1 and CDR2 (germline): LGHNT, FRNRAP. V gave up 1 base and J gave up 7 bases, with 13 bases separating them. The CDR3 DNA reads TGTGCTAGTGGTTTGGGGGGATACAGATCTGGCTACACCTTC. Protein product: CASGLGGYRSGYTF.

This chain joins TRBV20-1 and TRBJ2-7; 9 positions match TRBD1. With 6 bases clipped from V and 3 bases from J, the junction kept 9 bases outside the gene matches. CDR3 size: 14 residues. Germline V lookup: CDR1 DFQATT, CDR2 SNEGSKA (reference sequence). Written as DNA, the CDR3 is TGCAGTGCGAGCCCGGGACAGGGAATCTACGAGCAGTACTTC. It specifies CSASPGQGIYEQYF.

This clonotype came up a few times. This chain links TRBV7-9 with TRBJ1-2; TRBD1 agrees at 9 bases. The CDR3 has 15 residues. The germline V gene encodes CDR1 SEHNR and CDR2 FQNEAQ (reference sequence). J was trimmed by 7 bases and V by 4 bases; bases with no gene match: 10. The CDR3 DNA is TGTGCCAGCAGCTCCCCCCGGGACAGGGAGGGTGGCTACACCTTC. Residues: CASSSPRDREGGYTF. The full variable domain, in which reference TRBV7-9 and TRBJ1-2 provide the parts outside the CDR3, is DTGVSQNPRHKITKRGQNVTFRCDPISEHNRLYWYRQTLGQGPEFLTYFQNEAQLEKSRLLSDRFSAERPKGSFSTLEIQRTEQGDSAMYLCASSSPRDREGGYTFGSGTRLTVV.

The chain has TRBV6-5 and TRBJ2-5; D remains ambiguous. The V gene's germline CDR1 is MNHEY and CDR2 SVGAGI. The germline V and J ends were trimmed by 6 bases and 2 bases, with 19 bases remaining between them. This CDR3 contains 16 residues. CDR3 sequence: CASRTAKAGRQETQYF. CDR3 sequence (DNA): TGTGCCAGCAGGACGGCCAAGGCAGGACGGCAAGAGACCCAGTACTTC.

This clonotype was recorded once. The junction differs from germline at one of its ends, possibly a read error. The chain joins TRBV2 to TRBJ1-4; D is undetermined. CDR3 length: 13 residues. Germline CDR1 and CDR2: SNHLY and FYNNEI. CDR3 nucleotide sequence: TGTGCCAGCAGTGAACAGTTGGTCGCTAGACTGTCTTTT. Encoded protein: CASSEQLVARLSF.

This clonotype showed up just a few times. This chain uses TRBV7-9 with TRBJ1-6; no clear D gene. CDR3 length equals 13 residues. CDR1 SEHNR and CDR2 FQNEAQ come from the germline V gene (reference sequence). V was cut by 1 base and J by 10 bases, with 8 bases left in between. The CDR3 sequence: CASSLGLESPLHF. CDR3 nucleotide sequence: TGTGCCAGCAGCTTAGGACTTGAGTCACCCCTCCACTTT.

V usage is TRBV5-4 and J usage is TRBJ1-1; D is perhaps TRBD1 (6 bases). CDR3 length: 14 amino acids. V was pared by 5 bases and J by 1 base, with 12 bases between. CDR1 is SGHNT, CDR2 YYREEE, per germline (reference sequence). The CDR3 DNA reads TGTGCCAGCAGAGCCGGACAGCGGAACACTGAAGCTTTCTTT. This sequence encodes CASRAGQRNTEAFF.

The rearrangement uses TRBV7-9 and TRBJ1-6, with D perhaps TRBD1 (5 bases). This CDR3 contains 14 residues. Germline V gene lookup returns CDR1 SEHNR and CDR2 FQNEAQ (reference sequence). Deletions cut 8 bases from V and 15 bases from J, with 23 bases between. CDR3 sequence reads: CASSGGRAERLLHF. The CDR3 DNA is TGTGCCAGCTCGGGGGGGAGGGCGGAACGTCTCCTCCACTTT.

Written as DNA, the CDR3 is TGCAGTGCTAGATCGACAGATTCACCCCTCCACTTT. Protein product: CSARSTDSPLHF. V is TRBV20-1 and J is TRBJ1-6; the D gene is possibly TRBD1 (5 bases). Trimming pared 2 bases from V and 8 bases from J, leaving 7 bases between. The CDR3 extends over 12 amino acids. Germline V gene data show CDR1 as DFQATT and CDR2 as SNEGSKA (reference sequence).